Sequencing of this T cell receptor beta chain was carried out in a study of metastatic and nonmetastatic thyroid tumors. Study-level background: Peripheral blood and tumor or nodule samples from malignant and benign thyroid patients were compared.

Study-level findings and limits: As reported, TCR beta diversity in blood and tumor was significantly higher in malignant thyroid tumors than in benign nodules.

CDR1 is MNHEY and CDR2 is SVGAGI in the germline V gene. CDR3 size: 15 residues. Losses at the gene ends were 2 bases for V and 3 bases for J; bases not matched to a gene: 4. This clone showed up just a few times. Its antigen is unidentified. All patients reached thyroid surgery having received no treatment beforehand. Original processing notes: A classifier of distant metastasis in papillary thyroid cancer was built from CDR3 differences (across clinicopathological groups). Through MiXCR, TCRdb re-clonotyped the PCR reads. TCRdb assigned the V and J calls; the authors' analysis was not used. This sample has 60,000 or so clones; 25% to 35% occur once, and the top ten carry 15% to 20%.

The chain employs TRBV6-5 and TRBJ1-5; 7 nucleotides agree with TRBD1. This receptor was identified in a female donor with papillary thyroid cancer or a benign thyroid nodule (not recorded which). Some clones in this sample may be carry-over from other donors' samples. The specimen sequenced was blood. The CDR3 region has the DNA TGTGCCAGCAGTTACCCGGGACAGCTCAATCAGCCCCAGCATTTT. Its translation is CASSYPGQLNQPQHF.